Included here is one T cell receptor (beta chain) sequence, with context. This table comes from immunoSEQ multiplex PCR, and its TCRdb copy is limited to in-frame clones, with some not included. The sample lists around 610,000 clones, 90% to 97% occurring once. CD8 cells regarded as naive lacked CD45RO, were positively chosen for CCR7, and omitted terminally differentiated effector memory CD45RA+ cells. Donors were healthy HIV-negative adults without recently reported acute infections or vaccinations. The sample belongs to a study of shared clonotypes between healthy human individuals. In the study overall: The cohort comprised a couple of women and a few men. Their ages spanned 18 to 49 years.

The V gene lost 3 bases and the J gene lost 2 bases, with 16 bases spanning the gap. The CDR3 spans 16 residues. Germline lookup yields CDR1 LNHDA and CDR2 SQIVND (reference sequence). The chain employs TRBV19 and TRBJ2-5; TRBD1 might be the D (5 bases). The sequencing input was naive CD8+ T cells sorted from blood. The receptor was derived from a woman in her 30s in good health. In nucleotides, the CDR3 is TGTGCCAGTAGTATTAAGCGTAGTAACAGGCAAGAGACCCAGTACTTC. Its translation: CASSIKRSNRQETQYF.